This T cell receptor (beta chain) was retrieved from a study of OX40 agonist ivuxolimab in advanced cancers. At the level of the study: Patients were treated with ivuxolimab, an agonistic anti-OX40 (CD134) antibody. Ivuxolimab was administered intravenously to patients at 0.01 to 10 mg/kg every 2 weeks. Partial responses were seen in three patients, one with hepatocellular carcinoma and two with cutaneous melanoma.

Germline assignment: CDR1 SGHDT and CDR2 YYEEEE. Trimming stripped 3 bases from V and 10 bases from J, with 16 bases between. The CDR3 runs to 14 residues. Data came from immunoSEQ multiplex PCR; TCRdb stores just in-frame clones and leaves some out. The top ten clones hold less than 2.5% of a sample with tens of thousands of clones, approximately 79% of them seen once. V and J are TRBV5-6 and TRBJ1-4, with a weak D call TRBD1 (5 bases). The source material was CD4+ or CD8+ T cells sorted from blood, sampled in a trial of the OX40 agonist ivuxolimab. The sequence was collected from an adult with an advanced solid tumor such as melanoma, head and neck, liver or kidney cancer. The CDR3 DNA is TGTGCCAGCAGCTCCGGGACCCTTGGGGGAAAACTGTTTTTT. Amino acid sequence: CASSSGTLGGKLFF. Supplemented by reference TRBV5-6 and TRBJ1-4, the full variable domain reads DAGVTQSPTHLIKTRGQQVTLRCSPKSGHDTVSWYQQALGQGPQFIFQYYEEEERQRGNFPDRFSGHQFPNYSSELNVNALLLGDSALYLCASSSGTLGGKLFFGSGTQLSVL.